Listed here are 18 T cell receptor beta chains from one sample, sequenced in a study of shared T cell receptors in the human thymus. Only in-frame clones appear in the TCRdb table, and some are missing; sequencing was by immunoSEQ multiplex PCR. Found here are 600,000 to 900,000 clones, approximately 83% of them singletons; the top ten hold around 0.0094%. This sample also appeared in a second study, on human thymus T cells.

The sample was thymocytes. The receptors here all came from a girl less than two years old with a congenital heart defect.

This chain links TRBV2 with TRBJ1-5, with TRBD1 identical over 9 bases. The CDR3 is made up of 17 amino acids. The germline V gene encodes CDR1 SNHLY and CDR2 FYNNEI. V lost 4 bases to trimming and J lost 2 bases; unmatched junction nucleotides: 9. CDR3 in amino acids: CASSGFYRGLGNQPQHF. The CDR3 bases are TGTGCCAGCAGTGGGTTTTACAGGGGGCTCGGCAATCAGCCCCAGCATTTT.

The CDR3: CATKRSSGADTQYF. The CDR3 nucleotides read TGCGCCACCAAAAGGTCCAGCGGGGCAGATACGCAGTATTTT. The chain recombines TRBV5-1 with TRBJ2-3, with TRBD2 matching over 7 bases. With V trimmed by 9 bases and J by 4 bases, 11 bases remained unmatched. Germline V gene lookup returns CDR1 SGHRS and CDR2 YFSETQ. This CDR3 has 14 residues.

This clone came up a few times. The DNA for the CDR3 is TGTGCCAGCAGTTGGACTACGGCGTCTCCCTACGAGCAGTACTTC. As protein: CASSWTTASPYEQYF. V is TRBV6-5 and J is TRBJ2-7; a weak D match, TRBD2 (6 bases). CDR1 and CDR2 (germline): MNHEY, SVGAGI. Deletions cut 4 bases from V and 2 bases from J, with 15 bases between. This CDR3 spans 15 amino acids.

This chain connects TRBV10-2 to TRBJ1-5, with unresolved D. The CDR3 has 16 residues. The germline gives CDR1 WSHSY, CDR2 SAAADI. Trimming removed 2 bases at V and 0 bases at J, with 11 bases between. CDR3 bases: TGCGCCAGCAGTGAGGATAGATATTATAGCAATCAGCCCCAGCATTTT. Translating it yields CASSEDRYYSNQPQHF.

The V and J genes are TRBV4-3 and TRBJ2-7; possible D gene TRBD1, 5 bases. Germline lookup yields CDR1 LGHNA and CDR2 YSLEER. V lost 4 bases to trimming and J lost 3 bases, with 19 bases between them. The CDR3 length is 16 residues. Written as DNA, the CDR3 is TGCGCCAGCAGCCGGAAAAAGGGGCCAATTGACTACGAGCAGTACTTC. Translation gives CASSRKKGPIDYEQYF.

This clone was found once. J is TRBJ2-4 and V is TRBV30, with 9 bases matching TRBD1. CDR1 and CDR2 from the germline V gene are GTSNPN and SVGIG (reference sequence). The CDR3 has 18 residues. Trimming cost V 3 bases and J 0 bases; bases outside gene matches: 12. The CDR3 sequence is CAWSPGQGGLQAKNIQYF. In DNA, the CDR3 is TGTGCCTGGAGCCCGGGACAGGGAGGCCTTCAAGCCAAAAACATTCAGTACTTC.

The rearrangement uses TRBV6-5 and TRBJ1-3; D is undetermined. Germline CDR1 reads MNHEY; CDR2 reads SVGAGI. CDR3 size: 16 residues. V was cut by 3 bases and J by 1 base, with 13 bases left in between. CDR3 DNA: TGTGCCAGCAGTTATGGGCAGCACCATTCTGGAAACACCATATATTTT. It is translated as CASSYGQHHSGNTIYF.

The rearrangement uses TRBV5-6 and TRBJ1-5, with D perhaps TRBD1 (6 bases). Trimming stripped 0 bases from V and 4 bases from J, with 14 bases between. Per germline, CDR1 SGHDT and CDR2 YYEEEE. The CDR3 contains 16 residues. CDR3 sequence reads: CASSLGRTDFNQPQHF. The CDR3, as DNA: TGTGCCAGCAGCTTGGGACGGACAGACTTTAATCAGCCCCAGCATTTT.

V gene TRBV7-2 combines with J gene TRBJ1-3, with D maybe TRBD1 (5 bases). Germline V CDR1 and CDR2: SGHTA, FQGNSA. There are 18 residues in the CDR3. V was clipped by 1 base and J by 0 bases, with 16 bases between them. CDR3 amino acids: CASSLEGLDSISGNTIYF. In nucleotides, the CDR3 is TGTGCCAGCAGCTTAGAAGGCCTTGACAGCATCTCTGGAAACACCATATATTTT. Supplemented by reference TRBV7-2 and TRBJ1-3, the full variable domain reads GAGVSQSPSNKVTEKGKDVELRCDPISGHTALYWYRQSLGQGLEFLIYFQGNSAPDKSGLPSDRFSAERTGGSVSTLTIQRTQQEDSAVYLCASSLEGLDSISGNTIYFGEGSWLTVV.

The V and J genes are TRBV5-4 and TRBJ1-2; no reliable D call. The V and J ends lost 1 base and 3 bases respectively, with 16 bases between them. Germline V gene lookup returns CDR1 SGHNT and CDR2 YYREEE (reference sequence). CDR3 length: 16 residues. The CDR3 nucleotides are TGTGCCAGCAGCTTGCACGGGGATCGGAGCCACTATGGCTACACCTTC. Its translation is CASSLHGDRSHYGYTF.

V gene TRBV2 combines with J gene TRBJ2-3; 10 nucleotides match TRBD1. Germline trimming cut 7 bases from V and 4 bases from J; bases unmatched to any gene: 35. CDR1 SNHLY and CDR2 FYNNEI come from the germline V gene. This CDR3 contains 24 residues. The CDR3 protein is CASTCRFSGTGQGRGGAQSDTQYF. CDR3 sequence (DNA): TGTGCCAGCACATGTCGCTTCTCGGGAACGGGACAGGGGAGGGGTGGGGCTCAGTCAGATACGCAGTATTTT.

The chain links TRBV6-1 to TRBJ2-5; 9 positions agree with TRBD2. V gave up 0 bases and J gave up 4 bases; unmatched junction bases: 9. This CDR3 contains 17 residues. Germline V CDR1 and CDR2: MNHNS, SASEGT. The CDR3 DNA reads as TGTGCCAGCAGTGAAGCGCTGCGGGGGGGCCCACTAGAGACCCAGTACTTC. Translated, it gives CASSEALRGGPLETQYF.

This clone has more than one count but fewer than ten. CDR3 protein: CASSYSSGGGETQYF. CDR3 nucleotide sequence: TGTGCCAGCAGTTACTCGAGCGGGGGGGGAGAGACCCAGTACTTC. This chain links TRBV6-5 with TRBJ2-5; 10 bases agree with TRBD2. The length of the CDR3 is 15 residues. V lost 0 bases, J lost 4 bases, and 2 bases stayed unmatched. The germline V gene encodes CDR1 MNHEY and CDR2 SVGAGI.

The V call is TRBV4-3, the J call TRBJ2-3; D might be TRBD2 (5 bases). The CDR3 has 18 amino acids. Trimming removed 3 bases from V and 0 bases from J, with 19 bases in between. CDR1 and CDR2 (germline): LGHNA, YSLEER. In nucleotides, the CDR3 is TGCGCCAGCAGCCAGGCAAATACGGACTTAACTAGCACAGATACGCAGTATTTT. Amino acid sequence: CASSQANTDLTSTDTQYF.

V and J are TRBV25-1 and TRBJ2-2; tentative D call: TRBD2 (6 bases). This CDR3 contains 15 residues. The germline V gene has CDR1 MGHDK and CDR2 SYGVNS. The V end lost 5 bases, the J end lost 3 bases, and 13 bases lay between the germline ends. CDR3 protein: CASSWRLDHTGELFF. Here the CDR3 DNA reads TGTGCCAGCAGTTGGAGACTAGATCACACCGGGGAGCTGTTTTTT.

V is TRBV5-6 and J is TRBJ1-1, with D possibly being TRBD1 (6 bases). The V end was cut by 4 bases, the J end by 0 bases, with 22 bases between. The CDR3 is 18 amino acids. The germline CDR1 and CDR2 sequences are SGHDT and YYEEEE. The CDR3 sequence is CASSLPRLGTTLNTEAFF. The CDR3 nucleotides read TGTGCCAGCAGCCTACCTCGTTTAGGGACAACCCTGAACACTGAAGCTTTCTTT.

The genes are TRBV14 and TRBJ2-7; D gene ambiguous. Trimming took 3 bases from V and 0 from J, leaving 6 bases between them. The CDR3 length is 13 residues. CDR1 and CDR2 (germline): SGHDN, FVKESK. Here the CDR3 DNA reads TGTGCCAGCAGCCAGTGGAGCTCCTACGAGCAGTACTTC. It encodes CASSQWSSYEQYF.

This chain joins TRBV7-6 and TRBJ1-2; no clear D gene. Trimming shortened V by 5 bases and J by 3 bases, and 10 bases separated the two germline ends. Germline loops: CDR1 SGHVS, CDR2 FNYEAQ. There are 13 residues in the CDR3. In nucleotides, the CDR3 is TGTGCCAGCAGCCTCGTTCGGGACTATGGCTACACCTTC. Its translation: CASSLVRDYGYTF. The whole variable domain, filled in from reference TRBV7-6 and TRBJ1-2, reads GAGVSQSPRYKVTKRGQDVALRCDPISGHVSLYWYRQALGQGPEFLTYFNYEAQQDKSGLPNDRFSAERPEGSISTLTIQRTEQRDSAMYRCASSLVRDYGYTFGSGTRLTVV.